Each of the 25 T cell receptor beta chains below was sequenced from the same sample in a study of cytomegalovirus exposure and HLA in healthy donors. Researchers ran the PCR with 60 Vbeta and 13 Jbeta primers. Profiling relied on immunoSEQ multiplex PCR, and the TCRdb table lists in-frame clones only, not all of them. Among approximately 170,000 clones listed, roughly 83% were seen once. Sequencing used PBMCs. These receptors were taken from a woman aged 45-60 years in good health and CMV-seronegative.

The chain links TRBV18 to TRBJ2-3, with unresolved D. The V and J ends lost 3 bases and 4 bases respectively, with 8 bases between them. Germline loops: CDR1 KGHSH, CDR2 LQKENI. This CDR3 contains 13 residues. The CDR3 is CASSPPVADTQYF. The CDR3, as DNA: TGTGCCAGCTCACCCCCGGTAGCAGATACGCAGTATTTT. Drawing the rest from reference TRBV18 and TRBJ2-3, the complete variable domain is NAGVMQNPRHLVRRRGQEARLRCSPMKGHSHVYWYRQLPEEGLKFMVYLQKENIIDESGMPKERFSAEFPKEGPSILRIQQVVRGDSAAYFCASSPPVADTQYFGPGTRLTVL.

The chain combines TRBV30 with TRBJ2-3; D unclear. CDR3 length equals 12 residues. CDR1 GTSNPN and CDR2 SVGIG come from the germline V gene (reference sequence). Between the trimmed V and J ends, which lost 7 bases and 7 bases, there was a span of 15 bases. The CDR3: CAYTLGPNTQYF. DNA of the CDR3: TGTGCCTACACATTGGGCCCAAATACGCAGTATTTT.

This chain connects TRBV7-3 to TRBJ2-6; D is perhaps TRBD1 (6 bases). CDR3 size: 16 residues. Germline V gives CDR1 SGHTA, CDR2 FQGTGA. The V end was cut by 5 bases, the J end by 3 bases, with 14 bases between. In nucleotides, the CDR3 is TGTGCCAGCAGCCTCACAGGGAGAAGTGGGGCCAACGTCCTGACTTTC. Protein product: CASSLTGRSGANVLTF.

The rearrangement uses TRBV9 and TRBJ1-3, with 9 bases identical to TRBD1. The CDR3 loop spans 19 amino acids. V lost 3 bases to trimming and J lost 1 base; unmatched junction nucleotides: 14. The germline V gene encodes CDR1 SGDLS and CDR2 YYNGEE. The DNA of the CDR3 is TGTGCCAGCAGCGGTACTCGGGACAGGGTTGGTCCTTCTGGAAACACCATATATTTT. This translates into CASSGTRDRVGPSGNTIYF.

The rearrangement links TRBV5-1 to TRBJ1-2, with D perhaps matching TRBD1 (6 bases). Germline lookup yields CDR1 SGHRS and CDR2 YFSETQ. The V end lost 0 bases, the J end lost 6 bases, and 9 bases lay between the germline ends. The CDR3 has 13 amino acids. The CDR3 sequence: CASSLGQGHGYTF. The DNA for the CDR3 is TGCGCCAGCAGCTTGGGGCAGGGGCATGGCTACACCTTC.

The chain carries TRBV28 and TRBJ2-1; 9 bases are shared with TRBD1. The trim removed 3 bases at V and 4 bases at J, leaving 4 bases unmatched. CDR3 length: 15 amino acids. From germline, CDR1 is MDHEN and CDR2 SYDVKM. CDR3 sequence reads: CASSFRDRVYNEQFF. CDR3 nucleotides: TGTGCCAGCAGTTTCCGGGACAGGGTATACAATGAGCAGTTCTTC.

For this clone: The junction does not match germline at one end; this may be a read error. V is TRBV7-7 and J is TRBJ1-1; D unclear. The CDR3 sequence is 13 residues long. Germline V lookup: CDR1 SSHAT, CDR2 FNYEAQ (reference sequence). This CDR3 is CASSLAQNTEAFF. Here the CDR3 DNA reads TGTGCTAGCAGCTTAGCTCAGAACACTGAAGCTTTCTTT.

This clone was seen a handful of times. The chain recombines TRBV7-9 with TRBJ2-7, with a possible D match to TRBD2 (5 bases). Germline assignment: CDR1 SEHNR and CDR2 FQNEAQ (reference sequence). Trimming stripped 8 bases from V and 3 bases from J, with 11 bases between. The CDR3 runs to 12 residues. The CDR3 region has the DNA TGTGCCAGCGGGCTAGCCAACTACGAGCAGTACTTC. Its translation is CASGLANYEQYF.

The V and J genes are TRBV7-2 and TRBJ1-6; 9 nucleotides match TRBD1. V shed 1 base and J 8 bases; nucleotides not matched to a gene: 3. This CDR3 is built from 15 residues. In germline, CDR1 is SGHTA, CDR2 FQGNSA. CDR3 in amino acids: CASSLGGDRDSPLHF. The CDR3 nucleotides read TGTGCCAGCAGCTTAGGAGGGGACAGGGATTCACCCCTCCACTTT.

Points on this clone: Germline and junction disagree at one end, which may indicate a read error. Written as DNA, the CDR3 is TGTGCCATCAGGGGAGATAGCGGGGGGCAACAAGAGCCCCAGTACTTC. Translated: CAIRGDSGGQQEPQYF. This chain links TRBV10-3 with TRBJ2-5; 10 bases map to TRBD2. CDR3 length: 16 amino acids. Germline values: CDR1 ENHRY, CDR2 SYGVKD.

V gene TRBV6-4 combines with J gene TRBJ2-3, with D possibly matching TRBD2 (6 bases). The CDR3 consists of 14 residues. V lost 2 bases and J 2 bases, leaving 8 bases between the germline ends. Germline V lookup: CDR1 MRHNA, CDR2 SNTAGT. CDR3 bases: TGTGCCAGCAGTGACACGGGAGCCACAGATACGCAGTATTTT. As protein: CASSDTGATDTQYF.

This sequence joins TRBV27 and TRBJ2-1, with TRBD2 matching over 7 bases. The CDR3 is 12 residues long. Germline values: CDR1 MNHEY, CDR2 SMNVEV (reference sequence). J gave up 8 bases and V 8 bases, and 6 bases lay outside the gene matches. This CDR3 reads CASGTMFYEQFF. The CDR3 bases are TGTGCCAGCGGGACTATGTTCTATGAGCAGTTCTTC.

The chain uses TRBV4-3 and TRBJ1-1; TRBD1 is a possible D gene (5 bases). This CDR3 is 14 amino acids long. The germline V gene encodes CDR1 LGHNA and CDR2 YSLEER. V gave up 4 bases and J gave up 3 bases, with 12 bases separating them. The DNA of the CDR3 is TGCGCCAGCAGCCGCGGTGGGGGGTACACTGAAGCTTTCTTT. Translating gives CASSRGGGYTEAFF.

This chain connects TRBV4-3 to TRBJ2-4; 10 bases match TRBD1. V trimming: 0 bases; J trimming: 8 bases; junction bases outside the gene matches: 7. This CDR3 spans 16 amino acids. The germline CDR1 and CDR2 sequences are LGHNA and YSLEER. The CDR3 nucleotides read TGCGCCAGCAGCCAAGATCAGACAGGGGGCACGGACATTCAGTACTTC. Translating it yields CASSQDQTGGTDIQYF.

Only a few counts were recorded for this clone. V and J are TRBV5-4 and TRBJ2-7, with 10 positions matching TRBD2. Germline loops: CDR1 SGHNT, CDR2 YYREEE (reference sequence). J lost 6 bases, V lost 0 bases, and 12 bases had no gene match. The CDR3 length is 17 residues. Here the CDR3 reads CASSLASGSSSLLEQYF. The CDR3 bases are TGTGCCAGCAGCTTGGCTAGCGGGAGTTCCTCCTTACTCGAGCAGTACTTC.

This clone was seen more than once but under ten times. The chain has TRBV29-1 and TRBJ1-2, with D perhaps matching TRBD1 (6 bases). CDR3 size: 12 residues. Trimming left V 6 bases short and J 5 bases short, with 13 bases between. From germline, CDR1 is SQVTM and CDR2 ANQGSEA. The CDR3 coding sequence is TGCAGCGTACGACAGGAAACGTATGGCTACACCTTC. It encodes CSVRQETYGYTF.

This clone has a handful of counts. The J gene is TRBJ1-1, the V gene TRBV15; perhaps TRBD1 as D (6 bases). Germline V gene sequence: CDR1 LNHNV, CDR2 YYDKDF (reference sequence). The CDR3 extends over 12 amino acids. V lost 5 bases to trimming and J lost 11 bases, with 15 bases between them. This CDR3 is CATSAQGSGAFF. CDR3 DNA: TGTGCCACCAGCGCCCAGGGGTCTGGGGCTTTCTTT.

V and J are TRBV6-5 and TRBJ2-2; 10 bases agree with TRBD2. There are 14 residues in the CDR3. The V gene end was trimmed by 5 bases and the J gene end by 4 bases; junction bases not matched to a gene: 1. The V gene's germline CDR1 is MNHEY and CDR2 SVGAGI. CDR3 bases: TGTGCCAGCAGTAGCGGGGGGGCCACCGGGGAGCTGTTTTTT. Translated, it gives CASSSGGATGELFF.

The V call is TRBV5-6, the J call TRBJ1-2; 7 nucleotides align to TRBD1. This CDR3 contains 13 residues. CDR1 SGHDT and CDR2 YYEEEE come from the germline V gene. Unmatched junction bases numbered 7, after V lost 4 bases and J lost 7 bases. CDR3 in DNA: TGTGCCAGCAGCGGAAGGACAGGCGTTGGCTACACCTTC. Its translation: CASSGRTGVGYTF.

The rearrangement uses TRBV19 and TRBJ2-2, with 10 bases that match TRBD2. Germline V lookup: CDR1 LNHDA, CDR2 SQIVND (reference sequence). The CDR3 sequence is 15 residues long. Trimming took 6 bases from V and 2 from J; bases not matched to a gene: 3. CDR3 in amino acids: CASRTSGVNTGELFF. The CDR3 coding sequence is TGTGCCAGTAGAACTAGCGGGGTTAACACCGGGGAGCTGTTTTTT.

This clone turned up a few times. This rearrangement joins TRBV6-5 to TRBJ1-4, with 8 bases lining up with TRBD1. J was trimmed by 3 bases and V by 5 bases; bases with no gene match: 5. CDR3 length equals 15 residues. The germline CDR1 and CDR2 sequences are MNHEY and SVGAGI. For the CDR3, the DNA is TGTGCCAGCAGTACCGACAGGGGCTCTAATGAAAAACTGTTTTTT. Amino acid sequence: CASSTDRGSNEKLFF.

The table lists this clone with a few counts. V and J are TRBV7-2 and TRBJ1-2, with D possibly being TRBD1 (5 bases). This CDR3 is built from 15 residues. V gave up 1 base and J gave up 7 bases, with 16 bases separating them. Germline CDR1 SGHTA, CDR2 FQGNSA. The CDR3: CASSLVGGALAGYTF. CDR3 DNA sequence: TGTGCCAGCAGCTTAGTTGGAGGGGCCCTCGCTGGCTACACCTTC. The variable domain in full, with the rest retrieved from reference TRBV7-2 and TRBJ1-2, is GAGVSQSPSNKVTEKGKDVELRCDPISGHTALYWYRQSLGQGLEFLIYFQGNSAPDKSGLPSDRFSAERTGGSVSTLTIQRTQQEDSAVYLCASSLVGGALAGYTFGSGTRLTVV.

The gene calls are TRBV5-1 and TRBJ1-3; no reliable D call. This CDR3 comprises 13 residues. CDR1 SGHRS and CDR2 YFSETQ come from the germline V gene. V lost 0 bases, J lost 9 bases, and 10 bases lay in between. CDR3 amino acids: CASSLDLFGTIYF. As DNA, the CDR3 is TGCGCCAGCAGCTTGGACCTATTCGGCACCATATATTTT.

This clone was picked up a small number of times. The chain employs TRBV9 and TRBJ2-1, with D perhaps TRBD2 (5 bases). Trimming shortened V by 0 bases and J by 6 bases, and 13 bases separated the two germline ends. The CDR3 runs to 15 residues. CDR1 SGDLS and CDR2 YYNGEE come from the germline V gene. The CDR3: CASSVGGSLSNEQFF. CDR3 bases: TGTGCCAGCAGCGTAGGAGGGAGCTTAAGCAATGAGCAGTTCTTC.

The rearrangement uses TRBV19 and TRBJ2-3, with a weak D call TRBD1 (6 bases). This CDR3 is built from 15 residues. CDR1 is LNHDA, CDR2 SQIVND, per germline (reference sequence). V was cut by 7 bases and J by 1 base, with 15 bases left in between. CDR3 protein: CASTLGTQRTDTQYF. CDR3 coding DNA: TGTGCCAGTACCCTAGGGACACAACGCACAGATACGCAGTATTTT.